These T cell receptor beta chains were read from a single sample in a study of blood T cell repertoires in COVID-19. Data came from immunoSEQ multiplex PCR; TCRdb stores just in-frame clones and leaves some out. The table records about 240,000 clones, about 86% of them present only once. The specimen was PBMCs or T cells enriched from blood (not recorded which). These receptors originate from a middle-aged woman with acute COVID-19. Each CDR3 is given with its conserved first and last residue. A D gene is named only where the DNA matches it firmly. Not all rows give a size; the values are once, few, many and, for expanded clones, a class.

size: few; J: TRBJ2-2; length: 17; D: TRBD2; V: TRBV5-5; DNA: TGTGCCAGCAGCCGACTAGCGGGGATTACGAACACCGGGGAGCTGTTTTTT; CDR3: CASSRLAGITNTGELFF
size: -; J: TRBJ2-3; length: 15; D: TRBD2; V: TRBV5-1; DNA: TGCGCCAGCAGCTCCGCGGGAGGCAGCACAGATACGCAGTATTTT; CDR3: CASSSAGGSTDTQYF
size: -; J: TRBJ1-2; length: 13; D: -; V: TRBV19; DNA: TGTGCCAGTAGTCCTACAGGAAGGGGTGGCTACACCTTC; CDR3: CASSPTGRGGYTF
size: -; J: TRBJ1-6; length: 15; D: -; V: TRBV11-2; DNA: TGTGCCAGCAGCCCCGGTTCAGGGGATAATTCACCCCTCCACTTT; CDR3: CASSPGSGDNSPLHF
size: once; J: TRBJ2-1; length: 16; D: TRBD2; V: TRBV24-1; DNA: TGTGCCACCAGTGACCCGACTAGCGGGGAAGACAATGAGCAGTTCTTC; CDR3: CATSDPTSGEDNEQFF
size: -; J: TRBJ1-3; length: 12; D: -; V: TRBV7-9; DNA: TGTGCCAGCGGAGTTGGCAGAAACACCATATATTTT; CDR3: CASGVGRNTIYF
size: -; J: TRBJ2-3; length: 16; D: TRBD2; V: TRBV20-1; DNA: TGCAGTGCTAGTGACAGCGGGAGTTCTTACACAGATACGCAGTATTTT; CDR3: CSASDSGSSYTDTQYF
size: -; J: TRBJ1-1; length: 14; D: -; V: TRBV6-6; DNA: TGTGCCAGCAGTTATTCTCAGGGTTCCACTGAAGCTTTCTTT; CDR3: CASSYSQGSTEAFF
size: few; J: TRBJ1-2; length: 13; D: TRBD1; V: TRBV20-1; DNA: TGCAGTGCTAGTGCGGGACAGCTCTATGGCTACACCTTC; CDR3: CSASAGQLYGYTF
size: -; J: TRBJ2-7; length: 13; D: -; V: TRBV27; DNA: TGTGCCAGCAGTTATGAAGGAGGCTACGAGCAGTACTTC; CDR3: CASSYEGGYEQYF
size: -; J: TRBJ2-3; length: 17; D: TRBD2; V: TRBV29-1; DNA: TGCAGCGTTGAAGGAGTGGTCTTAGCGGGTAGCACAGATACGCAGTATTTT; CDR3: CSVEGVVLAGSTDTQYF
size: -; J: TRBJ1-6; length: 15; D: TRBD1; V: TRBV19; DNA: TGTGCCAGTACCCTTCAGGGGGCTGAAAATTCACCCCTCCACTTT; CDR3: CASTLQGAENSPLHF
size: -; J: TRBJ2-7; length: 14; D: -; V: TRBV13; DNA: TGTGCCAGCAGCCCCGGTGGCGTAGCATACGAGCAGTACTTC; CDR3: CASSPGGVAYEQYF
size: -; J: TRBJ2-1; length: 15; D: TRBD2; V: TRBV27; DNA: TGTGCCAGCAGTTTATCGGGACTAGGCTACAATGAGCAGTTCTTC; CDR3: CASSLSGLGYNEQFF
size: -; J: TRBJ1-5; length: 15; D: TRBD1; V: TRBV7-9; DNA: TGTGCCAGCAGCTTCCAGGGGGCGGAGGGTCAGCCCCAGCATTTT; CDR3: CASSFQGAEGQPQHF
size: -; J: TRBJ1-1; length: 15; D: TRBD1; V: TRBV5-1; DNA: TGCGCCAGCAGTCTCCTAGGACAGGGGAACACTGAAGCTTTCTTT; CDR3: CASSLLGQGNTEAFF